The 16 T cell receptor beta chains listed next were all sequenced from one sample in a study of PD-1 blockade in mismatch repair-deficient tumors. Only in-frame clones appear in the TCRdb table, and some are missing; sequencing was by immunoSEQ multiplex PCR. Of about 34,000 clones listed, around 80% are singletons. This specimen consisted of PBMCs, obtained less than 7 weeks after starting pembrolizumab. These receptors were taken from an adult with mismatch repair-deficient cancer.

The gene calls are TRBV29-1 and TRBJ1-5, with a possible D match to TRBD1 (5 bases). Germline CDR1 SQVTM, CDR2 ANQGSEA. Trimming cost V 5 bases and J 1 base, with 9 bases left between them. The CDR3 loop spans 13 amino acids. The CDR3 region is CSVCQGSNQPQHF. CDR3 nucleotide sequence: TGCAGCGTTTGTCAGGGCAGCAATCAGCCCCAGCATTTT.

V gene TRBV29-1 combines with J gene TRBJ1-1, with D possibly matching TRBD1 (6 bases). CDR3 length: 13 residues. The germline V gene has CDR1 SQVTM and CDR2 ANQGSEA. V dropped 1 base and J dropped 3 bases, with 9 bases sitting between them. CDR3 nucleotide sequence: TGCAGCGTTGAAGGGGGGCGCGACACTGAAGCTTTCTTT. Translated: CSVEGGRDTEAFF.

V is TRBV9 and J is TRBJ2-3, with D maybe TRBD2 (5 bases). The CDR3 loop spans 14 amino acids. Trimming removed 1 base from V and 2 bases from J, with 8 bases in between. The V gene's germline CDR1 is SGDLS and CDR2 YYNGEE. CDR3 region: CASSVYGNTDTQYF. The CDR3 nucleotides read TGTGCCAGCAGCGTATACGGGAACACAGATACGCAGTATTTT.

This chain links TRBV6-5 with TRBJ1-1; no firm D call. The CDR3 extends over 13 amino acids. V was trimmed by 5 bases and J by 4 bases, leaving 11 bases between them. Per the germline V gene, CDR1 is MNHEY and CDR2 is SVGAGI. Here the CDR3 DNA reads TGTGCCAGCAGTCCCCTGACATCCACTGAAGCTTTCTTT. Translated, it gives CASSPLTSTEAFF.

This chain joins TRBV11-2 and TRBJ1-4; D is undetermined. The CDR3 sequence is 15 residues long. V shed 3 bases and J shed 7 bases, with 15 bases lying between them. CDR1 and CDR2 from the germline V gene are SGHAT and FQNNGV. CDR3 protein: CASSLIWGGSEKLFF. CDR3 DNA sequence: TGTGCCAGCAGCTTGATCTGGGGAGGTAGTGAAAAACTGTTTTTT.

The chain uses TRBV5-6 and TRBJ2-2, with 7 bases lining up with TRBD2. The CDR3 has 15 residues. The germline V gene encodes CDR1 SGHDT and CDR2 YYEEEE. V lost 1 base and J lost 7; bases outside the gene matches: 7. CDR3 DNA sequence: TGTGCCAGCAGCTTGCTCGGACTAGGAGGCGGGGAGCTGTTTTTT. It specifies CASSLLGLGGGELFF.

The chain combines TRBV10-2 with TRBJ2-7; 12 bases line up with TRBD2. The CDR3 extends over 15 amino acids. V was clipped by 6 bases and J by 5 bases; unmatched bases: 8. Germline CDR1 reads WSHSY; CDR2 reads SAAADI. The CDR3: CASSVGTSGYNEQYF. For the CDR3, the DNA is TGCGCCAGCAGCGTCGGGACTAGCGGGTATAACGAGCAGTACTTC.

The rearrangement uses TRBV6-6 and TRBJ1-1, with D unclear. V lost 5 bases and J lost 0, with 13 bases in between. The CDR3 has 15 residues. Germline-derived CDR1 and CDR2 are MNHNY and SVGAGI (reference sequence). Here the CDR3 DNA reads TGTGCCAGCAGTCCCTGGGGAGCGATGAACACTGAAGCTTTCTTT. This gives the protein CASSPWGAMNTEAFF.

The gene calls are TRBV4-1 and TRBJ2-6; TRBD2 matches 8 bases. V shed 2 bases, J shed 2 bases, and the junction held 8 bases outside the gene matches. The V gene's germline CDR1 is MGHRA and CDR2 YSYEKL. The CDR3 extends over 18 amino acids. CDR3 sequence reads: CASSQSAGGMPGANVLTF. The CDR3 DNA is TGCGCCAGCAGCCAAAGTGCGGGAGGAATGCCTGGGGCCAACGTCCTGACTTTC.

This clone was seen a few times. The chain carries TRBV7-8 and TRBJ2-7; 8 nucleotides align to TRBD2. Germline lookup yields CDR1 SGHVS and CDR2 FQNEAQ. There are 15 residues in the CDR3. With V trimmed by 1 base and J by 2 bases, 4 bases remained unmatched. CDR3 sequence reads: CASSLELLAAYEQYF. DNA for the CDR3: TGTGCCAGCAGCTTAGAACTACTAGCGGCCTACGAGCAGTACTTC.

This clone was seen a single time. This chain links TRBV5-4 with TRBJ2-1; TRBD1 aligns across 9 bases. Looked up from germline, CDR1 is SGHNT and CDR2 is YYREEE (reference sequence). Unmatched junction bases numbered 15, after V lost 2 bases and J lost 9 bases. The length of the CDR3 is 17 residues. The CDR3, as DNA: TGTGCCAGCAGCTTCGATACCGGGACAGGGTCCTGGAGTGAGCAGTTCTTC. Amino acids: CASSFDTGTGSWSEQFF. The variable domain in full, completed from reference TRBV5-4 and TRBJ2-1, reads ETGVTQSPTHLIKTRGQQVTLRCSSQSGHNTVSWYQQALGQGPQFIFQYYREEENGRGNFPPRFSGLQFPNYSSELNVNALELDDSALYLCASSFDTGTGSWSEQFFGPGTRLTVL.

The V and J genes are TRBV28 and TRBJ1-2; D may be TRBD1 (6 bases). The V end was cut by 3 bases, the J end by 3 bases, with 20 bases between. The CDR3 length is 17 residues. Germline V CDR1 and CDR2: MDHEN, SYDVKM. DNA of the CDR3: TGTGCCAGCAGTTTTCTCGGCTACAGGGCCGGCTACTATGGCTACACCTTC. Its translation is CASSFLGYRAGYYGYTF.

V gene TRBV18 combines with J gene TRBJ2-6; possible D gene TRBD1, 6 bases. V was cut by 5 bases and J by 1 base, with 9 bases left in between. The CDR3 loop spans 15 amino acids. The germline V gene has CDR1 KGHSH and CDR2 LQKENI. Written as DNA, the CDR3 is TGTGCCAGCTCAGAACAGGGATCTGGGGCCAACGTCCTGACTTTC. This gives the protein CASSEQGSGANVLTF. The whole variable domain, remainder taken from reference TRBV18 and TRBJ2-6, is NAGVMQNPRHLVRRRGQEARLRCSPMKGHSHVYWYRQLPEEGLKFMVYLQKENIIDESGMPKERFSAEFPKEGPSILRIQQVVRGDSAAYFCASSEQGSGANVLTFGAGSRLTVL.

V is TRBV5-1 and J is TRBJ2-2, with 7 bases matching TRBD2. This CDR3 contains 16 residues. Trimming at V came to 2 bases and at J to 3 bases, leaving 7 bases not matched to a gene. Germline CDR1 SGHRS, CDR2 YFSETQ. The CDR3 DNA is TGCGCCAGCAGCTTATTTCCTAGCGGAGACACCGGGGAGCTGTTTTTT. It is translated as CASSLFPSGDTGELFF.

The chain has TRBV6-1 and TRBJ1-6; 8 bases match TRBD1. This CDR3 has 13 amino acids. The V and J ends lost 6 bases and 10 bases, in that order; junction bases with no gene match: 5. Germline loops: CDR1 MNHNS, CDR2 SASEGT. The CDR3 DNA sequence: TGTGCCAGCAGCGGACAGGGCCGGTCACCCCTCCACTTT. This translates into CASSGQGRSPLHF.

The chain couples TRBV10-3 to TRBJ1-4, with 11 bases lining up with TRBD1. The CDR3 is 14 residues long. Germline-derived CDR1 and CDR2 are ENHRY and SYGVKD. V lost 8 bases and J lost 7; bases outside the gene matches: 6. In nucleotides, the CDR3 is TGTGCCATCCGAAAGGGACAGGGGGGTGAAAAACTGTTTTTT. This translates into CAIRKGQGGEKLFF.